The clone carrying this T cell receptor beta chain has a handful of counts. Its cognate antigen is unknown. This specimen belongs to a study of monozygotic twins with cystic fibrosis. Overall study findings and caveats: V usage most resembled the co-twin in 13 of 16 pairs.

Data came from immunoSEQ multiplex PCR; TCRdb stores just in-frame clones and leaves some out. The sample holds roughly 11,000 clones; around 97% are singletons and the top ten take 0.83%. Germline-derived CDR1 and CDR2 are SQVTM and ANQGSEA. The CDR3 is 11 amino acids. The V gene end was trimmed by 6 bases and the J gene end by 8 bases; junction bases not matched to a gene: 6. The receptor comes from a boy younger than 18 with cystic fibrosis. The chain couples TRBV29-1 to TRBJ2-7; 8 positions agree with TRBD1. Material: blood. The CDR3: CSVRTGPQQYF. In DNA form, the CDR3 reads TGCAGCGTCAGGACAGGGCCTCAGCAGTACTTC.